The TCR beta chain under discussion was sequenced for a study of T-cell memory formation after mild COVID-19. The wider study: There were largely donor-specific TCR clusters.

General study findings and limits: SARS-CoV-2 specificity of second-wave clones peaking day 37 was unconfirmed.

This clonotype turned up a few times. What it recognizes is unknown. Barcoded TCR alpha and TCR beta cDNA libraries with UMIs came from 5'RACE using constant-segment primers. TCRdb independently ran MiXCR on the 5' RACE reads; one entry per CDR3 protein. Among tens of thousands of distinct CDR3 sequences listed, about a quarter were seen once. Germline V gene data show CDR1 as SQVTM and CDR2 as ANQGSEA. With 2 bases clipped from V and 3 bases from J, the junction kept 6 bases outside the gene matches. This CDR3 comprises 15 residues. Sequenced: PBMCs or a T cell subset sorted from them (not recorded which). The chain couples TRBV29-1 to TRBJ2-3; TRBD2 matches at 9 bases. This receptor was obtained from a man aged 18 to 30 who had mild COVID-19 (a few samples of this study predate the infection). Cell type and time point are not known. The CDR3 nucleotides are TGCAGCGTTGAACACCGCGGGGGGGCAACAGATACGCAGTATTTT. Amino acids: CSVEHRGGATDTQYF.